The 11 T cell receptor beta chains given below trace back to one sample, sequenced in a study of ipilimumab plus nivolumab after autologous stem cell transplantation listed by TCRdb under 2021. Library prep was done by the immunoSEQ multiplex PCR assay. The source is immuneACCESS, and TCRdb retained only in-frame sequences with V and J called. Part of the clones is not carried over; for the studies checked, unresolved V genes explain less than half of this, and the remainder is unexplained. For this sample there are about 43,000 clones; around nine tenths appear just once. Roughly 1% of the sample is taken by the ten largest. Sequencing was performed on PBMCs, taken in a trial of ipilimumab plus nivolumab as post-transplant consolidation. These receptors were obtained from a male donor with multiple myeloma.

The genes are TRBV27 and TRBJ2-2, with no clear D. V was shortened by 1 base and J by 4 bases, with 10 bases between the two germline ends. Germline V gene sequence: CDR1 MNHEY, CDR2 SMNVEV (reference sequence). The CDR3 covers 15 residues. The DNA of the CDR3 is TGTGCCAGCAGTTTATTGGGCACCAGCACCGGGGAGCTGTTTTTT. Protein sequence: CASSLLGTSTGELFF.

The V gene is TRBV9, the J gene TRBJ1-2; the D gene is possibly TRBD1 (5 bases). This CDR3 is 16 amino acids long. V lost 0 bases to trimming and J lost 8 bases, with 20 bases between them. The germline V gene encodes CDR1 SGDLS and CDR2 YYNGEE. DNA for the CDR3: TGTGCCAGCAGCGTAGAGTGGCGGCCAGGGTTGGAAGGCTACACCTTC. Translating it yields CASSVEWRPGLEGYTF.

J is TRBJ1-3 and V is TRBV19, with no clear D. This CDR3 is built from 15 residues. V was pared by 3 bases and J by 0 bases, with 9 bases between. The germline gives CDR1 LNHDA, CDR2 SQIVND (reference sequence). This CDR3 is CASSIRHSSGNTIYF. The CDR3 DNA sequence: TGTGCCAGTAGTATCCGCCACAGCTCTGGAAACACCATATATTTT.

The V and J genes are TRBV4-1 and TRBJ1-2, with D possibly being TRBD1 (5 bases). V was shortened by 3 bases and J by 2 bases, with 16 bases between the two germline ends. Germline V lookup: CDR1 MGHRA, CDR2 YSYEKL. The CDR3 covers 16 residues. The CDR3 region is CASSQGVLGGNYGYTF. The CDR3 nucleotides are TGCGCCAGCAGCCAGGGTGTCCTGGGGGGAAACTATGGCTACACCTTC.

This clone was detected a few times. This chain uses TRBV2 with TRBJ1-6; D gene uncertain. The CDR3 is made up of 12 amino acids. Trimming removed 4 bases from V and 10 bases from J, with 8 bases in between. Per germline, CDR1 SNHLY and CDR2 FYNNEI. CDR3 sequence reads: CASSVVGSPLHF. The CDR3 coding sequence is TGTGCCAGCAGTGTCGTGGGCTCACCCCTCCACTTT.

The chain carries TRBV27 and TRBJ2-5, with D unclear. The CDR3 is made up of 13 amino acids. V was cut by 1 base and J by 1 base, with 4 bases left in between. Looked up from germline, CDR1 is MNHEY and CDR2 is SMNVEV (reference sequence). CDR3 coding DNA: TGTGCCAGCAGTTTATTACCCCAAGAGACCCAGTACTTC. It translates to CASSLLPQETQYF.

About this clone: An end of the junction differs from the germline gene, which may be a read error. CDR3 bases: TGTGCTAGCAGCTTCGGCGGGGAAGAGACCCAGTACTTC. It translates to CASSFGGEETQYF. The J gene is TRBJ2-5, the V gene TRBV7-7; D may be TRBD2 (6 bases). CDR3 size: 13 residues. Germline V gives CDR1 SSHAT, CDR2 FNYEAQ (reference sequence).

J is TRBJ1-2 and V is TRBV27; 11 nucleotides match TRBD1. The V gene's germline CDR1 is MNHEY and CDR2 SMNVEV (reference sequence). There are 16 residues in the CDR3. The ends lost 2 bases at V and 7 bases at J; junction bases unmatched: 9. Written as DNA, the CDR3 is TGTGCCAGCAGTTTACGGCCCCCGGACAGGGGGCGTGGCTACACCTTC. It yields the protein CASSLRPPDRGRGYTF.

The V gene is TRBV15, the J gene TRBJ2-7; 10 nucleotides align to TRBD1. With 3 bases clipped from V and 4 bases from J, the junction kept 6 bases outside the gene matches. This CDR3 is 15 amino acids long. The germline V gene has CDR1 LNHNV and CDR2 YYDKDF (reference sequence). As DNA, the CDR3 is TGTGCCACCAGCAGGGGGACAGGGGAATCTTACGAGCAGTACTTC. Protein: CATSRGTGESYEQYF.

CDR3 nucleotides: TGTGCCAGCAGTCCCGTAAGGCTTTATGGCTACACCTTC. Protein: CASSPVRLYGYTF. The rearrangement uses TRBV14 and TRBJ1-2; no clear D. The CDR3 is 13 amino acids. Germline CDR1 is SGHDN and CDR2 is FVKESK. The germline V and J ends were trimmed by 6 bases and 5 bases, with 13 bases remaining between them.

In its sample, this clone ranks as medium-sized. Within the sample, other DNA sequences also encode this same CDR3. The chain carries TRBV30 and TRBJ2-2; D not certain. The CDR3 totals 12 residues. Germline-derived CDR1 and CDR2 are GTSNPN and SVGIG (reference sequence). V lost 0 bases and J 6 bases, leaving 5 bases between the germline ends. CDR3 coding DNA: TGTGCCTGGAGTGTCCGGGCCGGGGAGCTGTTTTTT. Translation: CAWSVRAGELFF.